The source of this TCR beta chain is a study of OX40 agonist ivuxolimab in advanced cancers. This table comes from immunoSEQ multiplex PCR, and its TCRdb copy is limited to in-frame clones, with some not included. The repertoire holds 20,000 to 25,000 clones, with under 85% as singletons. The origin of this receptor is an adult with an advanced solid tumor such as melanoma, head and neck, liver or kidney cancer. The material was CD4+ or CD8+ T cells sorted from blood, obtained in a trial of the OX40 agonist ivuxolimab.

The chain's CDR3 is CASSGNEQFF. Written as DNA, the CDR3 is TGTGCCAGCAGTGGCAATGAGCAGTTCTTC. The rearrangement links TRBV6-5 to TRBJ2-1; D is ambiguous. Germline V gene lookup returns CDR1 MNHEY and CDR2 SVGAGI. V was trimmed by 5 bases and J by 6 bases, leaving 2 bases between them. The CDR3 totals 10 residues.